Below, one T cell receptor (beta chain) is given with its context. The antigen remains unidentified. Time point denoted: pretreatment peripheral blood. This specimen comes from a study of PD-L1 blockade in urothelial cancer. Study summary: Blood was evaluated 3 weeks (second dose) and 6 weeks after therapy began. Findings and caveats of the study: Those with durable benefit had larger increases in tumor-associated blood clones at 3 weeks.

Trimming took off 3 bases at V and 0 bases at J, with 9 bases between the two ends. The CDR3 has 13 residues. Germline V CDR1 and CDR2: GTSNPN, SVGIG (reference sequence). Profiling relied on immunoSEQ multiplex PCR, and the TCRdb table lists in-frame clones only, not all of them. Among over 35,000 clones listed, around four fifths were seen once. The chain carries TRBV30 and TRBJ2-7; the D gene is possibly TRBD1 (5 bases). This receptor was obtained from an elderly man with urothelial cancer. This sample comprised PBMCs, obtained around atezolizumab (anti-PD-L1) treatment. The CDR3 spells CAWRRTSSYEQYF. The CDR3 region has the DNA TGTGCCTGGAGGCGGACAAGCTCCTACGAGCAGTACTTC.